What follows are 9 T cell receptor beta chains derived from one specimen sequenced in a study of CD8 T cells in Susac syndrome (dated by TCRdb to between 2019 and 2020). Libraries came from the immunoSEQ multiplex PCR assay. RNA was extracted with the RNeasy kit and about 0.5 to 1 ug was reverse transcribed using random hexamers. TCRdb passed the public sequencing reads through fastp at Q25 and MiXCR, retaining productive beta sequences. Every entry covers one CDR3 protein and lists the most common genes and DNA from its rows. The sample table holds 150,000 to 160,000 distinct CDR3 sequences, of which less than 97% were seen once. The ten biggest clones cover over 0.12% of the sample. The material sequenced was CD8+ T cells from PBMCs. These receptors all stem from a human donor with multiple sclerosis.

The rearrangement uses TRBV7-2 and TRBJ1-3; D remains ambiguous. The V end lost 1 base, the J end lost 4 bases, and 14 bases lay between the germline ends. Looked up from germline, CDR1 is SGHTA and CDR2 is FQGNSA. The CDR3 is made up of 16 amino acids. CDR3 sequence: CASSLEVGEAGNTIYF. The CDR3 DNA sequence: TGTGCCAGCAGCTTAGAGGTTGGGGAGGCCGGAAACACCATATATTTT. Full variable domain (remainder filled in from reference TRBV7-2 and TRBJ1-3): GAGVSQSPSNKVTEKGKDVELRCDPISGHTALYWYRQSLGQGLEFLIYFQGNSAPDKSGLPSDRFSAERTGGSVSTLTIQRTQQEDSAVYLCASSLEVGEAGNTIYFGEGSWLTVV.

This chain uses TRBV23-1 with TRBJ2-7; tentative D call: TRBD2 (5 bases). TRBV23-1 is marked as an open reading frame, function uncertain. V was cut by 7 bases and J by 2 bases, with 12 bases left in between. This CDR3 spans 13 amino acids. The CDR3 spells CASIPGLTYEQYV. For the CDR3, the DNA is TGCGCCAGCATCCCAGGACTTACCTACGAGCAGTACGTC.

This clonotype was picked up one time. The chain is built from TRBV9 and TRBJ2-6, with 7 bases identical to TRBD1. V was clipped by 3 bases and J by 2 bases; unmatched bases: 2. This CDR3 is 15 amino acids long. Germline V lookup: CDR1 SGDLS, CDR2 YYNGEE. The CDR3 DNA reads TGTGCCAGCAGCGGAACAGGGGCTGGGGCCAACGTCCTGACTTTC. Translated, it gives CASSGTGAGANVLTF. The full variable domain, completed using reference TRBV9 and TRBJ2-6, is DSGVTQTPKHLITATGQRVTLRCSPRSGDLSVYWYQQSLDQGLQFLIQYYNGEERAKGNILERFSAQQFPDLHSELNLSSLELGDSALYFCASSGTGAGANVLTFGAGSRLTVL.

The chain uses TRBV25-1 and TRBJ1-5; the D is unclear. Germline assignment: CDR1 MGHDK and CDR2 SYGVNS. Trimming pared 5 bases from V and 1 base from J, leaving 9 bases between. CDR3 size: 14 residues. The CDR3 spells CASSYSGSNQPQHF. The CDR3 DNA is TGTGCCAGCAGTTACAGTGGGAGCAATCAGCCCCAGCATTTT.

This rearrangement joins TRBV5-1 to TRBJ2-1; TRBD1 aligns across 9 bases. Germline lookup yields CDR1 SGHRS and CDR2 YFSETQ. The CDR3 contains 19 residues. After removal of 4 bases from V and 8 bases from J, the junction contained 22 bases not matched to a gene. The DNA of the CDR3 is TGCGCCAGCAGCGCCGGCACCCGGGACAGGGAGCGTAGGCAGGATGAGCAGTTCTTC. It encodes CASSAGTRDRERRQDEQFF.

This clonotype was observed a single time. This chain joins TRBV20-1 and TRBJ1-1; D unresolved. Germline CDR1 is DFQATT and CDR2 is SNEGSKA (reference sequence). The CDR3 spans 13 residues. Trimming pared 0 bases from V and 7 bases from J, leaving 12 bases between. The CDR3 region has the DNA TGCAGTGCTAGAGACTACTCCGGGAATGAAGCTTTCTTT. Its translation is CSARDYSGNEAFF.

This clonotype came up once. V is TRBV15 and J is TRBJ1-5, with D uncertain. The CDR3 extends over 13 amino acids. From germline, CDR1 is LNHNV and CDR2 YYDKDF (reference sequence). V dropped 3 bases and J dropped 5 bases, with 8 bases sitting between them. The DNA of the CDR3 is TGTGCCACCAGCAGTGCTTGGGATCAGCCCCAGCATTTT. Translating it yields CATSSAWDQPQHF.

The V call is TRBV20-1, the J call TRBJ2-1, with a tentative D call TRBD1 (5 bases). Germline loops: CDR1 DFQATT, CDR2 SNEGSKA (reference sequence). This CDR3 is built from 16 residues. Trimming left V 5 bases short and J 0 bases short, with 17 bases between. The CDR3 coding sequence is TGCAGTGCTCCACTACCGGACACTCACTCCTACAATGAGCAGTTCTTC. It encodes CSAPLPDTHSYNEQFF.

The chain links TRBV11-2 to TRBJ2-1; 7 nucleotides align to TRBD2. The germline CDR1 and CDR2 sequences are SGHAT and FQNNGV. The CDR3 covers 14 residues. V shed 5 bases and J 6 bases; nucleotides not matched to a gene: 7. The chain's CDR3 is CASSPLPSGNEQFF. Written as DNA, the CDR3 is TGTGCCAGCAGCCCCCTTCCTAGCGGCAATGAGCAGTTCTTC.